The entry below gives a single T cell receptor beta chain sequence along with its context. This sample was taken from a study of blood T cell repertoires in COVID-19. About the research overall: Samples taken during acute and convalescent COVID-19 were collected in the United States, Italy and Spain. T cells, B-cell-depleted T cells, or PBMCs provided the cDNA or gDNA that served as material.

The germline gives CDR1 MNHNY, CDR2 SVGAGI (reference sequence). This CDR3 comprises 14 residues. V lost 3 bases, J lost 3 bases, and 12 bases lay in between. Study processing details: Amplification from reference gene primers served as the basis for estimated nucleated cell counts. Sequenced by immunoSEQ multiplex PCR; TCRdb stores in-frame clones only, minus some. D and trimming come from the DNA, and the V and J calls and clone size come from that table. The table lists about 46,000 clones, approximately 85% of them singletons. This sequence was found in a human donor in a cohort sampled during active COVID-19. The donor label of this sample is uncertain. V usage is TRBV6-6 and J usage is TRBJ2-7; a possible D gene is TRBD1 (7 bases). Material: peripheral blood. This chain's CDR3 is CASSYGQGGYEQYF. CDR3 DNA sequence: TGTGCCAGCAGTTATGGGCAGGGGGGCTACGAGCAGTACTTC.